The rows below give T cell receptor beta chains drawn from one sample of a study of T-cell memory formation after mild COVID-19. Each CDR3 protein gets one entry after TCRdb re-called the 5' RACE reads with MiXCR. This sample has 250,000 to 300,000 distinct CDR3 sequences, with 15% to 20% found just once. Input material: PBMCs or a T cell subset sorted from them (not recorded which). The source is a man aged 18-30 years who had mild COVID-19 (a few samples of this study predate the infection). Cell type and time point are not known. CDR3s include the opening cysteine and the closing phenylalanine or tryptophan. Each record gives: J gene, clone size, D gene, V gene, CDR3 protein, CDR3 DNA. A D gene is named only where the DNA matches it firmly. Where a row states a size, it is once, few, many or the class of an expanded clone; other rows omit it.

TRBJ2-1 | NA | NA | TRBV5-1 | CASSRGADYNEQFF | TGCGCCAGCTCCAGGGGGGCGGACTACAATGAGCAGTTCTTC
TRBJ2-2 | few | NA | TRBV4-3 | CASSPAWSGETGELFF | TGCGCCAGCAGCCCGGCCTGGTCAGGGGAAACCGGGGAGCTGTTTTTT
TRBJ2-7 | few | NA | TRBV10-3 | CATQETHEQYF | TGTGCCACCCAAGAAACCCACGAGCAGTACTTC
TRBJ2-2 | NA | NA | TRBV2 | CASRNEIWGSTGELFF | TGTGCCAGCAGAAACGAGATCTGGGGATCCACCGGGGAGCTGTTTTTT
TRBJ2-7 | many | NA | TRBV7-2 | CASRRGPGRREQYF | TGTGCCAGCAGACGAGGGCCAGGGCGACGGGAGCAGTACTTC
TRBJ2-1 | NA | NA | TRBV7-6 | CASSASGLRPLF | TGTGCCAGCAGCGCATCGGGCCTCCGCCCGCTCTTC
TRBJ2-2 | many | NA | TRBV21-1 | CASSSTGGTGELFF | TGTGCCAGCAGCAGTACAGGGGGGACCGGGGAGCTGTTTTTT
TRBJ1-1 | few | TRBD1 | TRBV5-4 | CASSPTGERRTFF | TGTGCCAGCAGCCCGACAGGGGAGAGAAGGACTTTCTTT
TRBJ1-1 | few | NA | TRBV6-1 | CASSSWERTEAFF | TGTGCCAGCAGTAGCTGGGAGCGCACTGAAGCTTTCTTT
TRBJ2-3 | few | NA | TRBV6-5 | CASRGVGPSTDTQYF | TGTGCCAGCAGGGGGGTGGGCCCTAGCACAGATACGCAGTATTTT
TRBJ2-3 | few | NA | TRBV6-2/TRBV6-3 | CASSYSYTQYF | TGTGCCAGCAGTTACTCCTATACGCAGTATTTT
TRBJ2-2 | few | NA | TRBV5-1 | CASSLAAGKAGELFF | TGCGCCAGCAGCTTGGCCGCAGGGAAGGCCGGGGAGCTGTTTTTT
TRBJ1-1 | NA | TRBD1 | TRBV5-1 | CASSLRQGRNTEAFF | TGCGCCAGCAGCTTGAGACAGGGGCGAAACACTGAAGCTTTCTTT
TRBJ1-2 | few | NA | TRBV28 | CASTNPGSYGYTF | TGTGCCAGCACTAATCCGGGGAGCTATGGCTACACCTTC
TRBJ1-4 | few | NA | TRBV5-1 | CASSVSWGLREKLFF | TGCGCCAGCAGCGTCTCGTGGGGGCTTAGGGAAAAACTGTTTTTT
TRBJ1-2 | few | NA | TRBV7-8 | CASSPRRGANYGYTF | TGTGCCAGCAGCCCTCGGAGGGGAGCTAACTATGGCTACACCTTC